These 6 T cell receptor beta chains came from one sample sequenced in a study of blood T cell repertoires in COVID-19. Generated by immunoSEQ multiplex PCR, the TCRdb table keeps only in-frame clones and is missing some. The sample shows about 100,000 clones, approximately 80% of them seen only once. The sample comprised peripheral blood. Receptors originate from a man between 50 and 59 years old with active or convalescent COVID-19.

The V and J genes are TRBV6-8 and TRBJ1-5, with TRBD1 matching 7 bases. The CDR3 is 20 amino acids. Unmatched junction bases numbered 16, after V lost 2 bases and J lost 0 bases. Germline lookup yields CDR1 MNHGY and CDR2 SAAAGT. CDR3 coding DNA: TGTGCCAGCAGTTACATCGTGGACAGGTTGGGAGTCTTTAGCAATCAGCCCCAGCATTTT. This gives the protein CASSYIVDRLGVFSNQPQHF.

The V and J genes are TRBV6-5 and TRBJ2-7; possibly TRBD1 for D (5 bases). V was clipped by 0 bases and J by 8 bases, with 17 bases between them. The CDR3 contains 15 residues. CDR1 and CDR2 (germline): MNHEY, SVGAGI. The CDR3 reads CASSYSGQGGGKQYF. CDR3 DNA sequence: TGTGCCAGCAGTTACTCGGGTCAGGGCGGTGGTAAGCAGTACTTC.

The chain couples TRBV11-3 to TRBJ1-2; 8 bases agree with TRBD1. CDR3 size: 15 residues. Germline CDR1 SGHNT, CDR2 YENEEA. V shed 5 bases and J 0 bases; nucleotides not matched to a gene: 5. The CDR3 DNA sequence: TGTGCCAGCAGCCGGACAGGGAGATCTAACTATGGCTACACCTTC. It codes for CASSRTGRSNYGYTF.

The chain has TRBV5-4 and TRBJ2-1, with 8 bases fitting TRBD2. Trimming cost V 3 bases and J 5 bases; bases outside gene matches: 4. The CDR3 has 14 amino acids. Germline values: CDR1 SGHNT, CDR2 YYREEE (reference sequence). The CDR3 region is CASSSPSGHNEQFF. CDR3 coding DNA: TGTGCCAGCAGCTCCCCTAGCGGGCACAATGAGCAGTTCTTC.

This chain connects TRBV25-1 to TRBJ1-4, with 7 bases fitting TRBD1. Trimming removed 3 bases from V and 4 bases from J; junction bases left unmatched: 5. Germline V CDR1 and CDR2: MGHDK, SYGVNS. This CDR3 has 15 amino acids. DNA of the CDR3: TGTGCCAGCAGTGATACAGGGGTCGGTAATGAAAAACTGTTTTTT. Protein sequence: CASSDTGVGNEKLFF.

The chain is built from TRBV15 and TRBJ1-1, with TRBD1 as a possible D gene (5 bases). V was shortened by 1 base and J by 1 base, with 7 bases between the two germline ends. The length of the CDR3 is 14 residues. Germline-derived CDR1 and CDR2 are LNHNV and YYDKDF (reference sequence). Here the CDR3 reads CATSRVTGNTEAFF. The CDR3 DNA is TGTGCCACCAGCAGAGTAACAGGGAACACTGAAGCTTTCTTT.